The 16 T cell receptor beta chains given below trace back to one sample, sequenced in a study of blood T cell repertoires in COVID-19. Generated by immunoSEQ multiplex PCR, the TCRdb table keeps only in-frame clones and is missing some. The sample holds 330,000 or so clones, roughly 86% seen once. The sample was peripheral blood. The receptors shown here come from a young man with COVID-19, enrolled during active disease.

V is TRBV9 and J is TRBJ2-7; tentative D call: TRBD2 (5 bases). CDR3 length: 15 residues. V lost 0 bases and J lost 2, with 12 bases in between. CDR1 is SGDLS, CDR2 YYNGEE, per germline. DNA of the CDR3: TGTGCCAGCAGCGTAGCGGAAGGACTCACCTACGAGCAGTACTTC. This translates into CASSVAEGLTYEQYF.

The CDR3 region is CASSSLWGGGITDTQYF. In DNA form, the CDR3 reads TGTGCCAGTAGTTCCCTTTGGGGAGGAGGAATTACGGATACGCAGTATTTT. V gene TRBV19 combines with J gene TRBJ2-3; TRBD2 is a possible D gene (6 bases). V was clipped by 5 bases and J by 6 bases, with 24 bases between them. The CDR3 has 17 residues. Per germline, CDR1 LNHDA and CDR2 SQIVND (reference sequence).

The CDR3: CATSRDGSGARDTQYF. Written as DNA, the CDR3 is TGTGCCACCAGCAGAGATGGTAGCGGGGCCCGGGATACGCAGTATTTT. The genes are TRBV15 and TRBJ2-3; 8 nucleotides line up with TRBD2. Germline V gene data show CDR1 as LNHNV and CDR2 as YYDKDF (reference sequence). The J segment lost 6 bases and the V segment lost 0 bases, leaving 8 bases of the junction unmatched. CDR3 length equals 16 residues.

This clone came up a few times. The chain couples TRBV28 to TRBJ1-5; a weak D match, TRBD1 (5 bases). Trimming took off 2 bases at V and 5 bases at J, with 13 bases between the two ends. Germline values: CDR1 MDHEN, CDR2 SYDVKM. The CDR3 totals 15 residues. The CDR3 loop reads CASSLDSPYYQPQHF. In DNA, the CDR3 is TGTGCCAGCAGTTTAGACAGTCCGTATTATCAGCCCCAGCATTTT. The whole variable domain, filled in from reference TRBV28 and TRBJ1-5, reads DVKVTQSSRYLVKRTGEKVFLECVQDMDHENMFWYRQDPGLGLRLIYFSYDVKMKEKGDIPEGYSVSREKKERFSLILESASTNQTSMYLCASSLDSPYYQPQHFGDGTRLSIL.

The chain recombines TRBV6-6 with TRBJ1-5, with D possibly TRBD1 on 5 matching bases. Looked up from germline, CDR1 is MNHNY and CDR2 is SVGAGI (reference sequence). CDR3 length: 14 amino acids. Trimming stripped 8 bases from V and 4 bases from J, with 15 bases between. CDR3 DNA: TGTGCCAGCGGGTCTTCGACAGTAAATCAGCCCCAGCATTTT. Amino acid sequence: CASGSSTVNQPQHF.

The count of this clone is one. The V and J genes are TRBV29-1 and TRBJ2-5, with 7 bases fitting TRBD1. J was trimmed by 2 bases and V by 7 bases; bases with no gene match: 10. The CDR3 runs 14 residues. Germline CDR1 reads SQVTM; CDR2 reads ANQGSEA. The CDR3 loop reads CSAARTGGQETQYF. CDR3 DNA: TGCAGCGCTGCAAGGACAGGTGGGCAAGAGACCCAGTACTTC.

The gene calls are TRBV24-1 and TRBJ2-3, with 7 positions matching TRBD2. This CDR3 has 15 amino acids. The V and J ends lost 6 bases and 2 bases, in that order; junction bases with no gene match: 7. CDR1 and CDR2 from the germline V gene are KGHDR and SFDVKD. CDR3 DNA sequence: TGTGCCACCAGTATCGGGGGGTCTTCCACAGATACGCAGTATTTT. Translation: CATSIGGSSTDTQYF.

CDR3 bases: TGTGCCAGCAGCGAAACAGGGGTCGCAGATACGCAGTATTTT. It codes for CASSETGVADTQYF. The chain uses TRBV28 and TRBJ2-3, with 7 positions matching TRBD1. The CDR3 is 14 amino acids. Germline V gene sequence: CDR1 MDHEN, CDR2 SYDVKM. V lost 6 bases to trimming and J lost 4 bases; unmatched junction nucleotides: 7.

The chain uses TRBV30 and TRBJ1-3, with D possibly matching TRBD1 (5 bases). The germline V gene has CDR1 GTSNPN and CDR2 SVGIG (reference sequence). V shed 0 bases and J shed 1 base, with 16 bases lying between them. CDR3 length: 17 amino acids. CDR3 in amino acids: CAWSVEGLPLSGNTIYF. The CDR3 region has the DNA TGTGCCTGGAGTGTAGAGGGACTCCCTTTATCTGGAAACACCATATATTTT.

DNA of the CDR3: TGTGCCAGCAGCTTAGGAGGCCGGATTAATGAGCAGTTCTTC. Translation: CASSLGGRINEQFF. The chain couples TRBV7-8 to TRBJ2-1; the D is unclear. Per germline, CDR1 SGHVS and CDR2 FQNEAQ. Trimming shortened V by 1 base and J by 7 bases, and 11 bases separated the two germline ends. This CDR3 contains 14 residues.

V is TRBV29-1 and J is TRBJ2-1; 7 positions agree with TRBD2. V shed 4 bases, J shed 8 bases, and the junction held 8 bases outside the gene matches. The CDR3 sequence is 13 residues long. Germline CDR1 and CDR2: SQVTM and ANQGSEA. CDR3 sequence (DNA): TGCAGCGTTGTCAGCGGGGCGAGGGATGAGCAGTTCTTC. Protein sequence: CSVVSGARDEQFF.

The J gene is TRBJ2-5, the V gene TRBV29-1, with D tentatively TRBD1 (6 bases). The V and J ends lost 2 bases and 2 bases respectively, with 12 bases between them. The CDR3 totals 14 residues. Germline CDR1 is SQVTM and CDR2 is ANQGSEA. CDR3 protein: CSVETNTGQETQYF. CDR3 DNA sequence: TGCAGCGTTGAAACCAATACAGGGCAAGAGACCCAGTACTTC.

This rearrangement joins TRBV7-7 to TRBJ1-1; no clear D. The V gene's germline CDR1 is SSHAT and CDR2 FNYEAQ (reference sequence). V dropped 1 base and J dropped 1 base, with 4 bases sitting between them. The CDR3 is made up of 13 amino acids. CDR3: CASSLGANTEAFF. The CDR3 DNA is TGTGCCAGCAGCTTAGGGGCGAACACTGAAGCTTTCTTT.

On this clone: Other DNA sequences in the same sample also yield this CDR3. This chain links TRBV19 with TRBJ1-1; tentatively, D is TRBD1 (5 bases). Between the trimmed V and J ends, which lost 3 bases and 1 base, there was a span of 12 bases. The CDR3 is 15 residues long. Per the germline V gene, CDR1 is LNHDA and CDR2 is SQIVND (reference sequence). The CDR3 DNA sequence: TGTGCCAGTAGTATTTATGGGGGGTCGAACACTGAAGCTTTCTTT. Translated, it gives CASSIYGGSNTEAFF.

V usage is TRBV28 and J usage is TRBJ2-3, with D hard to call. The CDR3 spans 11 residues. The V end lost 3 bases, the J end lost 5 bases, and 3 bases lay between the germline ends. Looked up from germline, CDR1 is MDHEN and CDR2 is SYDVKM. The CDR3 is CASSFKDTQYF. CDR3 sequence (DNA): TGTGCCAGCAGTTTCAAAGATACGCAGTATTTT.

The chain couples TRBV27 to TRBJ2-7, with TRBD1 matching over 7 bases. Trimming removed 6 bases from V and 0 bases from J; junction bases left unmatched: 2. The CDR3 sequence is 13 residues long. Germline V gene data show CDR1 as MNHEY and CDR2 as SMNVEV (reference sequence). CDR3 in DNA: TGTGCCAGCAGAAGGGACAGCTCCTACGAGCAGTACTTC. This translates into CASRRDSSYEQYF.